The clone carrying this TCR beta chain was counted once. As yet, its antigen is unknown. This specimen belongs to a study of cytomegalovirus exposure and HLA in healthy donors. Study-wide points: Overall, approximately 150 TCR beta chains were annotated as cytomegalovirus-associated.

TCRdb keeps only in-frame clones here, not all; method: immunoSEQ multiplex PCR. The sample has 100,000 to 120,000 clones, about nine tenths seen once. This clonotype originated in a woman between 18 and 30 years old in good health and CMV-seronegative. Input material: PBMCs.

CDR3 in amino acids: CASSETAEQGEAFF. DNA of the CDR3: TGTGCCAGCAGTGAGACAGCCGAACAGGGTGAAGCTTTCTTT. The V call is TRBV6-4, the J call TRBJ1-1, with TRBD1 as a possible D gene (6 bases). V dropped 3 bases and J dropped 7 bases, with 15 bases sitting between them. Per the germline V gene, CDR1 is MRHNA and CDR2 is SNTAGT. This CDR3 spans 14 amino acids.